This T cell receptor beta chain originates from a study of control samples from healthy donors and cancer patients. Only in-frame clones appear in the TCRdb table, and some are missing; sequencing was by immunoSEQ multiplex PCR. The table records some 140,000 clones, more than 90% of them present only once. From germline, CDR1 is WSHSY and CDR2 SAAADI. CDR3 length: 16 amino acids. V lost 6 bases, J lost 0 bases, and 4 bases stayed unmatched. The receptor's source is a man between 25 and 39 years old in good health. The V call is TRBV10-2, the J call TRBJ2-1; 11 bases line up with TRBD2. Sequenced sample: blood. DNA of the CDR3: TGCGCCAGCAGCAAAGGGACTAGCGGCTCCTACAATGAGCAGTTCTTC. Translating it yields CASSKGTSGSYNEQFF.